This paragraph reports one T cell receptor beta chain. No antigen is known for it. No base-level quality is on record; no much larger clone is a single base apart. This sample stems from a study of T cell repertoires in cytomegalovirus infection (dated by TCRdb to the late 2010s). About the study as a whole: The HLA type of each donor mattered for the analysis, because public TCR beta signatures pointed to carriage of CMV infection along with the matching HLA type. What the work shows at the level of the full study, not this receptor alone: The ex vivo response was dominated by HLA-C-restricted CMV-specific TCR beta clonotypes, and the single most frequent clonotype in two of eight donors was supplied by these HLA-C-restricted clonotypes. In both this cohort and an independent 352-donor cohort, the cumulative frequency of public TCR beta family members distinguished carriers of CMV infection plus the relevant HLA type.

Sequencing relied on an Illumina HiSeq 1500. TCRdb itself trimmed the public reads at Q25 with fastp, ran MiXCR and retained productive beta chains. All rows with the same CDR3 protein become a single entry with the most common DNA and genes. This sample is represented by roughly 180,000 distinct CDR3 sequences; 17% of them were singletons. The ten largest clones capture 25% of the sample. The source of this sequence is a human donor in good health (CMV status not recorded). Some clones in this sample may be carry-over from other donors' samples. The sequenced sample consisted of CD8+ T cells from PBMCs.

The CDR3 reads CASSPNAGRGGELFF. The sequenced DNA is TGCGCCAGCAGCCCTAATGCCGGGAGAGGCGGGGAGCTGTTTTTT. In this chain, TRBV4-3 is recombined with TRBJ2-2, with TRBD2 as a weak D call on 6 bases. The CDR3 sequence holds 15 residues, the cysteine and phenylalanine included. The read is trimmed to its CDR3 DNA, 45 bases read in frame from base 1. V lost 4 bases and J lost 7 bases; the stretch between them is 16 bases long. CDR1 LGHNA and CDR2 YSLEER were looked up in the germline V gene.